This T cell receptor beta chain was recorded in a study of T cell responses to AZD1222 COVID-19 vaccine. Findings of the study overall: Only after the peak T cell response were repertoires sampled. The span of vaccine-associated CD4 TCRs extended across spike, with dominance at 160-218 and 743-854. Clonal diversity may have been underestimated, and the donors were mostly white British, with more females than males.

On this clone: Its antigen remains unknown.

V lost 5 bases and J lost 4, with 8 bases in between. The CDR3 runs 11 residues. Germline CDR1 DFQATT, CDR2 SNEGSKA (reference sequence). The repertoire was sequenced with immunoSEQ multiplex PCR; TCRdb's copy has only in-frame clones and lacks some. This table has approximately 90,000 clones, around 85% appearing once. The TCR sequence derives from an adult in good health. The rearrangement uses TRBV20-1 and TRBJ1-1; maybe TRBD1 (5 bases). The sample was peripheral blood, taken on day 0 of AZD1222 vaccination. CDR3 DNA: TGCAGTGCTGGGGGACGCACTGAAGCTTTCTTT. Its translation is CSAGGRTEAFF.